The clone carrying this T cell receptor beta chain was recorded a few times. Its matching antigen is unknown. This sample was included in a study of blood T cells in healthy people across ages. Findings and limits, study-wide: Across the age range, TCR beta diversity per million T cells fell in a roughly linear way. The unknown donor CMV status may have confounded expanded clonotype changes. More naive CD4+ cells and higher diversity were found in long-lived than in aged donors.

PCR was performed a second time for roughly 7 to 12 cycles using a sample-barcoded 5' primer and a J-beta primer mix. All cDNA molecules were each tagged by a template-switch adaptor with 12 random nucleotides. TCRdb independently ran MiXCR on the 5' RACE reads; one entry per CDR3 protein. The sample has 1,300,000 or so distinct CDR3 sequences, 59% seen once. The sequenced sample was blood. The TCR originated in a man aged 18 to 29 in good health.

CDR3 amino acids: CASSLGLAGENEQFF. CDR3 DNA sequence: TGCGCCAGCAGCTTGGGGCTAGCGGGAGAAAATGAGCAGTTCTTC. This chain joins TRBV5-1 and TRBJ2-1; 10 bases are shared with TRBD2. The V gene's germline CDR1 is SGHRS and CDR2 YFSETQ. V lost 0 bases, J lost 7 bases, and 4 bases stayed unmatched. The CDR3 is 15 amino acids.